This is a list of T cell receptor beta chains from one sample in a study of blood T cell repertoires in COVID-19. Some clones are missing from TCRdb's copy, which holds only in-frame ones; the method was immunoSEQ multiplex PCR. The table has around 150,000 clones, approximately 80% seen once; the top ten hold 10% to 15%. The sequenced material came from PBMCs or T cells enriched from blood (not recorded which). The receptors were gathered from a woman between 55 and 75 years old who had recovered from COVID-19. The CDR3 runs from the conserved cysteine through the conserved F or W. The D gene is left open where the match is weak. Only some rows state a clone size, as once, few, many or a class for expanded clones.

abundance	d_gene	j_gene	v_gene	CDR3aa	CDR3nt
once	.	TRBJ1-6	TRBV27	CASSTDPGGVSPLHF	TGTGCCAGCAGCACCGACCCCGGAGGGGTCTCACCCCTCCACTTT
.	.	TRBJ1-6	TRBV5-1	CASSLGQDNSPLHF	TGCGCCAGCAGCTTGGGACAGGATAATTCACCCCTCCACTTT
.	.	TRBJ1-5	TRBV12-3/TRBV12-4	CASSPNQPQHF	TGTGCCAGCAGCCCTAATCAGCCCCAGCATTTT
.	TRBD2	TRBJ2-7	TRBV2	CASKSMRGDSYEQYF	TGTGCCAGCAAATCGATGCGGGGGGACTCCTACGAGCAGTACTTC
few	.	TRBJ1-6	TRBV5-4	CASSSFAGSTYSPLHF	TGTGCCAGCAGCTCTTTCGCCGGGAGTACCTATTCACCCCTCCACTTT
.	TRBD1	TRBJ1-4	TRBV28	CAVAGTGIEKLFF	TGTGCCGTCGCCGGGACAGGGATTGAAAAACTGTTTTTT
.	.	TRBJ2-1	TRBV10-1	CASSEWVGGEQFF	TGCGCCAGCAGTGAGTGGGTCGGCGGTGAGCAGTTCTTC
few	.	TRBJ1-5	TRBV19	CASSIERNQPQHF	TGTGCCAGTAGTATAGAGAGAAATCAGCCCCAGCATTTT
.	TRBD2	TRBJ2-5	TRBV11-2	CASSLRPSGREETQYF	TGTGCCAGCAGCTTACGCCCTAGCGGGAGAGAAGAGACCCAGTACTTC
.	.	TRBJ1-1	TRBV5-6	CASSLWGVMDEAFF	TGTGCCAGCAGCTTATGGGGGGTGATGGATGAAGCTTTCTTT
.	TRBD2	TRBJ2-5	TRBV9	CASSVATLAGQETQYF	TGTGCCAGCAGCGTAGCTACACTAGCGGGGCAAGAGACCCAGTACTTC
.	.	TRBJ1-2	TRBV12-3/TRBV12-4	CASSSTNREGYTF	TGTGCCAGCAGTTCCACGAACAGGGAAGGCTACACCTTC
.	TRBD2	TRBJ2-1	TRBV6-5	CASSSAGGVPYNEQFF	TGTGCCAGCAGTTCAGCGGGAGGGGTACCCTACAATGAGCAGTTCTTC
once	TRBD2	TRBJ2-1	TRBV5-1	CASSLVGTSRYNEQFF	TGCGCCAGCAGCTTGGTAGGGACTAGCAGGTACAATGAGCAGTTCTTC
.	TRBD2	TRBJ2-1	TRBV11-3	CASSLISGGPNEQFF	TGTGCCAGCAGCTTAATTAGCGGGGGACCAAATGAGCAGTTCTTC
.	TRBD1	TRBJ2-7	TRBV10-3	CAIRGQGDEQYF	TGTGCCATCAGGGGACAGGGTGACGAGCAGTACTTC
.	TRBD1	TRBJ1-2	TRBV5-4	CASSSRTGGEGYTF	TGTGCCAGCAGCTCGCGGACAGGAGGGGAAGGCTACACCTTC
.	TRBD1	TRBJ1-2	TRBV6-5	CASSSIQGDGRGYTF	TGTGCCAGCAGCTCGATACAGGGGGATGGTCGAGGCTACACCTTC
.	TRBD2	TRBJ2-5	TRBV7-2	CASSLGRSGRAAETQYF	TGTGCCAGCAGCTTAGGGAGGAGCGGGAGGGCCGCTGAGACCCAGTACTTC
.	TRBD1	TRBJ2-7	TRBV5-1	CASSPDRGNYEQYF	TGCGCCAGCAGCCCGGACAGGGGAAACTACGAGCAGTACTTC
.	.	TRBJ2-1	TRBV19	CASSLSYNEQFF	TGTGCCAGTAGTCTCTCCTACAATGAGCAGTTCTTC
once	TRBD2	TRBJ2-1	TRBV29-1	CSLAGNSNEQFF	TGCAGCCTAGCGGGAAACAGTAATGAGCAGTTCTTC
.	.	TRBJ2-1	TRBV5-1	CASSLEGHLYNEQFF	TGCGCCAGCAGCTTGGAGGGACATCTCTACAATGAGCAGTTCTTC
.	TRBD1	TRBJ1-1	TRBV6-5	CASRPRDRALTEAFF	TGTGCCAGCAGGCCCCGGGACAGGGCTTTGACTGAAGCTTTCTTT
.	.	TRBJ2-5	TRBV6-5	CASRPEGVRGTQYF	TGTGCCAGCAGACCAGAGGGGGTTCGAGGGACCCAGTACTTC
.	TRBD1	TRBJ1-1	TRBV29-1	CSVVRQGANTEAFF	TGCAGCGTTGTACGACAGGGGGCGAACACTGAAGCTTTCTTT
.	TRBD2	TRBJ2-7	TRBV11-2	CASSLSVAGGEQYF	TGTGCCAGCAGCTTATCCGTAGCGGGGGGCGAGCAGTACTTC
.	.	TRBJ1-1	TRBV5-8	CASMANRNTEAFF	TGTGCCAGCATGGCTAACAGGAACACTGAAGCTTTCTTT
.	.	TRBJ1-5	TRBV19	CASRREGLIPNQPQHF	TGTGCCAGTAGAAGAGAGGGACTCATTCCCAATCAGCCCCAGCATTTT
.	.	TRBJ1-2	TRBV4-1	CASSLDRTNYGYTF	TGCGCCAGCAGCCTGGACAGAACTAACTATGGCTACACCTTC
.	.	TRBJ2-5	TRBV19	CASSSPGQETQYF	TGTGCCAGTAGTAGTCCAGGGCAAGAGACCCAGTACTTC
.	.	TRBJ2-1	TRBV9	CASSVASGVGYNEQFF	TGTGCCAGCAGCGTAGCTTCAGGGGTGGGGTACAATGAGCAGTTCTTC
.	.	TRBJ2-1	TRBV7-8	CASSILSGPRGQFF	TGTGCCAGCAGCATCTTATCGGGCCCACGGGGGCAGTTCTTC
.	TRBD1	TRBJ1-1	TRBV5-6	CASSLGRGPLSFTEAFF	TGTGCCAGCAGCTTGGGCAGGGGGCCTCTTTCCTTTACTGAAGCTTTCTTT
once	.	TRBJ1-3	TRBV5-1	CASSPSDTGNTIYF	TGCGCCAGCAGCCCTTCGGACACTGGAAACACCATATATTTT
.	.	TRBJ1-1	TRBV19	CASSALGDKAFF	TGTGCCAGTAGTGCCTTGGGGGACAAAGCTTTCTTT